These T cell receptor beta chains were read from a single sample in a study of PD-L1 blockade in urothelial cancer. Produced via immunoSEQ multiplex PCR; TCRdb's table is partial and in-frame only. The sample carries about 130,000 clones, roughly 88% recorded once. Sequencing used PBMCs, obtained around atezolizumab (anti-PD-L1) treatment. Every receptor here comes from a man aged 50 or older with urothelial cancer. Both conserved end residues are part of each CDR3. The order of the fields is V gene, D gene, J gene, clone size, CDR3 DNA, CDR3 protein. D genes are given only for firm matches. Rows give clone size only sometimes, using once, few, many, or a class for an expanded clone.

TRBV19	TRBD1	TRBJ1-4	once	TGTGCCATCCTAGGGACAGCCCAGATCGCAACTAATGAAAAACTGTTTTTT	CAILGTAQIATNEKLFF
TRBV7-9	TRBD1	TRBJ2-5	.	TGTGCCAGCAGCTTAGCTCGGGACAGGGCTGAGACCCAGTACTTC	CASSLARDRAETQYF
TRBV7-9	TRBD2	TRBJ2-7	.	TGTGCCAGCAGCTCAAGGACTAGCGGAGCCTACGAGCAGTACTTC	CASSSRTSGAYEQYF
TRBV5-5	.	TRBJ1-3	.	TGTGCCAGCAGCTTGACAGGGCTGGGAAACACCATATATTTT	CASSLTGLGNTIYF
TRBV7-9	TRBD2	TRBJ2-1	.	TGTGCCAGCAGCTTGGGGACTAGCGGGAGGAGTCCCTACAATGAGCAGTTCTTC	CASSLGTSGRSPYNEQFF
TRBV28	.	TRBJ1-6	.	TGTGCCAGCAGTTCGCAGATCGGCACTAAGGGGCCACCCCTCCACTTT	CASSSQIGTKGPPLHF
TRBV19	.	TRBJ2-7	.	TGTGCCAGTAGTATAGCGAGGCCCGGGAGCAGGAAATACGAGCAGTACTTC	CASSIARPGSRKYEQYF
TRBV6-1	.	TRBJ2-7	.	TGTGCCAGCAGGATGGGCCAGGCGTACGAGCAGTACTTC	CASRMGQAYEQYF
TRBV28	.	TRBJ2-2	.	TGTGCCACTGCGGGGCGAAACGGGGAGCTGTTTTTT	CATAGRNGELFF
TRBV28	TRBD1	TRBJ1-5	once	TGTGCCAGCAGTTTTGGGGACAGACGTCAGCCCCAGCATTTT	CASSFGDRRQPQHF
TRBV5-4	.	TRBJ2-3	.	TGTGCCAGCAGCTTGCAAGGGGCTGATACGCAGTATTTT	CASSLQGADTQYF
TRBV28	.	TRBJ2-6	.	TGTGCCAGCAGGCCCAGGGGAGTGGGTGGGGCCAACGTCCTGACTTTC	CASRPRGVGGANVLTF
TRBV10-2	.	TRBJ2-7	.	TGCGCCAGCAGCCGTGGGCCACCTTTCTACGAGCAGTACTTC	CASSRGPPFYEQYF
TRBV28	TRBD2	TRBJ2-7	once	TGTGCCAGCGGACCATTCTCACCGACTAGCGGGTTAACCTACGAGCAGTACTTC	CASGPFSPTSGLTYEQYF
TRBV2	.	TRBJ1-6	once	TGTGCCACCCAAGGGGCCGTTAGGGGTAATTCACCCCTCCACTTT	CATQGAVRGNSPLHF